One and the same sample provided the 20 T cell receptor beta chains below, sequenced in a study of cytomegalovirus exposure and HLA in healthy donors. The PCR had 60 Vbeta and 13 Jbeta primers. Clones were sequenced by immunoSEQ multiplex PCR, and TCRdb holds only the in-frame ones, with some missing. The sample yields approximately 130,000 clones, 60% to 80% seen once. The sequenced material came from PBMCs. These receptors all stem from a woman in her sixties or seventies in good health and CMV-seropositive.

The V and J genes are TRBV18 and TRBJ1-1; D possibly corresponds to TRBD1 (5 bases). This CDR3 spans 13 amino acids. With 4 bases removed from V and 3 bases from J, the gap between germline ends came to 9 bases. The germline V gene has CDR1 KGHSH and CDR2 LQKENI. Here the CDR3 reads CASSRGTYTEAFF. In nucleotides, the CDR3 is TGTGCCAGCTCACGGGGGACTTACACTGAAGCTTTCTTT.

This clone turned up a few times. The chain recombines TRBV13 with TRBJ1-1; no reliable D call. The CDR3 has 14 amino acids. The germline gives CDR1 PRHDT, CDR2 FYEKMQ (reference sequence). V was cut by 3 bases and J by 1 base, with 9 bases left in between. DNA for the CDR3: TGTGCCAGCAGCTTTGAAGCTGAGAACACTGAAGCTTTCTTT. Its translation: CASSFEAENTEAFF. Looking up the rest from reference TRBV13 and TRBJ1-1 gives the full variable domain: AAGVIQSPRHLIKEKRETATLKCYPIPRHDTVYWYQQGPGQDPQFLISFYEKMQSDKGSIPDRFSAQQFSDYHSELNMSSLELGDSALYFCASSFEAENTEAFFGQGTRLTVV.

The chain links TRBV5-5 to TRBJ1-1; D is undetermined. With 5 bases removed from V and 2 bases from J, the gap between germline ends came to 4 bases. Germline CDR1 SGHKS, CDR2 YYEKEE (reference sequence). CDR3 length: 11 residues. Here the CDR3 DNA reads TGTGCCAGCAGTCTTAACACTGAAGCTTTCTTT. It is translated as CASSLNTEAFF.

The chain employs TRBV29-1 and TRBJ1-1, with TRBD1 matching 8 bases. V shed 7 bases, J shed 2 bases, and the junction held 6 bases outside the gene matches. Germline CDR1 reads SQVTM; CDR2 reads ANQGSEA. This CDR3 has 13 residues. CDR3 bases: TGCAGCGGCGAGACAGGGGTAAACACTGAAGCTTTCTTT. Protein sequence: CSGETGVNTEAFF.

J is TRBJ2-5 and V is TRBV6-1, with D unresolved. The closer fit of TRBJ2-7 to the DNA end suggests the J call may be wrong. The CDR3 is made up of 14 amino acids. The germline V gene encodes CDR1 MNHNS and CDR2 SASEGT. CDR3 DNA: TGTGCCAGCAGTGAAGTCGGTTCCGTCTACGAGCAGTACTTC. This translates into CASSEVGSVYEQYF.

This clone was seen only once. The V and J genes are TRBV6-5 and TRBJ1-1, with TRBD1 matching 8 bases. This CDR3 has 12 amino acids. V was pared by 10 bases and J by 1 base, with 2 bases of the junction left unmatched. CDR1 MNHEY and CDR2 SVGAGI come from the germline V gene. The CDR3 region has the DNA TGTGCCACTGGGACAGGGAACACTGAAGCTTTCTTT. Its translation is CATGTGNTEAFF.

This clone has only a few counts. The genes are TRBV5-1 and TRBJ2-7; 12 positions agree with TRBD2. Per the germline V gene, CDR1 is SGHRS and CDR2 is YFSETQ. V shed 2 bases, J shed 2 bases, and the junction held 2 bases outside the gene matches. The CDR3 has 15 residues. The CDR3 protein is CASSLRTSGAYEQYF. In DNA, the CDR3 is TGCGCCAGCAGCTTAAGGACTAGCGGGGCCTACGAGCAGTACTTC.

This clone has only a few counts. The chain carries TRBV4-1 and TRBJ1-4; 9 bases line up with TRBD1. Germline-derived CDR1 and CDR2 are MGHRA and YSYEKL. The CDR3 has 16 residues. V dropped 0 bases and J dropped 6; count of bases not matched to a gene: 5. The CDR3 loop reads CASSQDRDREHEKLFF. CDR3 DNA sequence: TGCGCCAGCAGCCAAGATCGGGACAGGGAGCATGAAAAACTGTTTTTT.

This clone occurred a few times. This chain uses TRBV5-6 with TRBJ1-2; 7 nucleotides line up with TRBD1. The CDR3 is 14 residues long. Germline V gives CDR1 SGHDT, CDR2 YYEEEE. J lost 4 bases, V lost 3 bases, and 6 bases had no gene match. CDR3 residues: CASSSGQEVYGYTF. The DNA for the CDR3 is TGTGCCAGCAGCTCAGGACAGGAGGTCTATGGCTACACCTTC. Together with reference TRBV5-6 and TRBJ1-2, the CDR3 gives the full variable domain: DAGVTQSPTHLIKTRGQQVTLRCSPKSGHDTVSWYQQALGQGPQFIFQYYEEEERQRGNFPDRFSGHQFPNYSSELNVNALLLGDSALYLCASSSGQEVYGYTFGSGTRLTVV.

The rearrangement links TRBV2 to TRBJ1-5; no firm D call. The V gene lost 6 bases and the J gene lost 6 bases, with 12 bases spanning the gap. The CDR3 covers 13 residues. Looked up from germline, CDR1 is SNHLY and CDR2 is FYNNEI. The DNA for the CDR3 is TGTGCCAGCAGCTCCACCATCGGTCAGCCCCAGCATTTT. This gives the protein CASSSTIGQPQHF.

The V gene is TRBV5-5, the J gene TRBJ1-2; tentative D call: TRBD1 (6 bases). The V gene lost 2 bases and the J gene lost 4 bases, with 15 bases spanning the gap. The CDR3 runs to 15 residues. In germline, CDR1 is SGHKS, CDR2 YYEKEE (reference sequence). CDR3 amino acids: CASSFQGPGPYGYTF. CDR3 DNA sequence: TGTGCCAGCAGCTTCCAGGGGCCAGGTCCCTATGGCTACACCTTC.

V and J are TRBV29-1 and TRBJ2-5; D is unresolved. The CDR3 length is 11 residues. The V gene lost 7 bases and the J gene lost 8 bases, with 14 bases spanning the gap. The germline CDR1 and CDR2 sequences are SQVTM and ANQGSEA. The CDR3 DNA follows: TGCAGCGCCGTGGGCCTCGAAACCCAGTACTTC. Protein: CSAVGLETQYF.

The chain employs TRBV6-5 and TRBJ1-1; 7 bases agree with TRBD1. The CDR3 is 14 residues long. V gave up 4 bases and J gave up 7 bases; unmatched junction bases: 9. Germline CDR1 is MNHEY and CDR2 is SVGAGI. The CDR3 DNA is TGTGCCAGCAGTTCCGCGGACAGGAATTATGAAGCTTTCTTT. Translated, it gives CASSSADRNYEAFF.

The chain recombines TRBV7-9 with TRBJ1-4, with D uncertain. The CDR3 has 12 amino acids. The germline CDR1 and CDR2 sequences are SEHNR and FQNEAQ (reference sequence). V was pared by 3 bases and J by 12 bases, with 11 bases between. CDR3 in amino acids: CASSLVEWELFF. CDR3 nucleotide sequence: TGTGCCAGCAGCTTGGTGGAGTGGGAACTGTTTTTT.

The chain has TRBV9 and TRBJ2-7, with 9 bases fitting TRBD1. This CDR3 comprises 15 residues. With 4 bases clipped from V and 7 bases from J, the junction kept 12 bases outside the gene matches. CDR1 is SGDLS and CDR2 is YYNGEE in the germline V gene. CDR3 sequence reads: CASSPRDRVVQEQYF. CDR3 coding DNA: TGTGCCAGCAGCCCCCGGGACAGGGTGGTACAGGAGCAGTACTTC.

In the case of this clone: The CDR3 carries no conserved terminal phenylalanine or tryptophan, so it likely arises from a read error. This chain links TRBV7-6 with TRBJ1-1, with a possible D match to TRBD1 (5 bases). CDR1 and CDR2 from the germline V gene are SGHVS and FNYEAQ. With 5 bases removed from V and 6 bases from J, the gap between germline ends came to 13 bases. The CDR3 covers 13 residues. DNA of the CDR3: TGTGCCAGCAGCCCGAGACAGAAGCCTGAAGCTTTCCTT. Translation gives CASSPRQKPEAFL.

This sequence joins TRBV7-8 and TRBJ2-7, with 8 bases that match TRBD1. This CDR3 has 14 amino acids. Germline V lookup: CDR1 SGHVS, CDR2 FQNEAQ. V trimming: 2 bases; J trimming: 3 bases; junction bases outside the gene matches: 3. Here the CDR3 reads CASSLTGQGYEQYF. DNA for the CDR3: TGTGCCAGCAGCTTAACTGGACAGGGCTACGAGCAGTACTTC.

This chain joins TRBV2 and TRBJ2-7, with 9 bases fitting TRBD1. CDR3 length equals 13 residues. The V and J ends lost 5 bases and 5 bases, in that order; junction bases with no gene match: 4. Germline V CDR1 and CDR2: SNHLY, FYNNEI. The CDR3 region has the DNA TGTGCCAGCAGTACCGGGACAGGGAACGAGCAGTACTTC. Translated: CASSTGTGNEQYF.

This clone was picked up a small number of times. CDR3 in amino acids: CASSELTGNNEKLFF. For the CDR3, the DNA is TGTGCCAGCAGTGAGCTGACGGGGAATAATGAAAAACTGTTTTTT. The rearrangement joins TRBV2 to TRBJ1-4; D unclear. V was pared by 3 bases and J by 4 bases, with 12 bases between. The CDR3 consists of 15 residues. Per germline, CDR1 SNHLY and CDR2 FYNNEI.

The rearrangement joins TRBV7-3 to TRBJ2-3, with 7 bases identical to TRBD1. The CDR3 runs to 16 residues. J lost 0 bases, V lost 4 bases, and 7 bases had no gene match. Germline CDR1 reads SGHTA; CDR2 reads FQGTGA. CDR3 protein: CASSSLGGQSTDTQYF. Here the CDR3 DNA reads TGTGCCAGCAGCTCCTTAGGGGGACAGAGCACAGATACGCAGTATTTT.